Each of the 3 T cell receptor beta chains below was sequenced from the same sample in a study of cytomegalovirus exposure and HLA in healthy donors. Primers: 60 Vbeta forward and 13 Jbeta reverse. Using immunoSEQ multiplex PCR, the repertoire was profiled, and TCRdb retains in-frame clones only, with some absent. The sample has some 150,000 clones; about 59% are singletons. The specimen was PBMCs. The receptors were sampled from a middle-aged man in good health and CMV-seronegative.

The chain couples TRBV5-1 to TRBJ2-1, with TRBD2 identical over 11 bases. Germline assignment: CDR1 SGHRS and CDR2 YFSETQ. CDR3 length: 17 amino acids. J gave up 5 bases and V 4 bases, and 11 bases lay outside the gene matches. The CDR3 region has the DNA TGCGCCAGCAGCCCTCGACTAGCGGGAATTGGCGACAATGAGCAGTTCTTC. Amino acids: CASSPRLAGIGDNEQFF.

The chain carries TRBV5-4 and TRBJ1-2, with a possible D match to TRBD1 (6 bases). CDR1 and CDR2 from the germline V gene are SGHNT and YYREEE (reference sequence). The ends were cut back, 3 bases at V and 4 bases at J, with 13 bases in the middle. The CDR3 has 14 amino acids. The CDR3 DNA reads as TGTGCCAGCAGCTCCCGACAGGAACTCTATGGCTACACCTTC. Translating gives CASSSRQELYGYTF.

V usage is TRBV9 and J usage is TRBJ2-2, with D possibly TRBD2 on 6 matching bases. The V end was cut by 0 bases, the J end by 3 bases, with 9 bases between. CDR1 is SGDLS, CDR2 YYNGEE, per germline. The CDR3 consists of 15 residues. The CDR3 bases are TGTGCCAGCAGCGTAGAGTTAGCGGACACCGGGGAGCTGTTTTTT. This gives the protein CASSVELADTGELFF.